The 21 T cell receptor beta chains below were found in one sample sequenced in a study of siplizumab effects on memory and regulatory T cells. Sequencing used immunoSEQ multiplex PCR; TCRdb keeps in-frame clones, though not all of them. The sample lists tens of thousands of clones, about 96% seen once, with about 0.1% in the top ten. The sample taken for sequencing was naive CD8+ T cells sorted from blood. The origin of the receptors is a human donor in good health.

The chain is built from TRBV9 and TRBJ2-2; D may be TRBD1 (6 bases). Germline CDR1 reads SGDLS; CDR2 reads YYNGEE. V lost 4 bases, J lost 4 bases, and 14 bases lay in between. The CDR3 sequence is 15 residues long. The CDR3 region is CASSLTGSGTGELFF. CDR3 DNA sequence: TGTGCCAGCAGCCTCACAGGGTCGGGCACCGGGGAGCTGTTTTTT.

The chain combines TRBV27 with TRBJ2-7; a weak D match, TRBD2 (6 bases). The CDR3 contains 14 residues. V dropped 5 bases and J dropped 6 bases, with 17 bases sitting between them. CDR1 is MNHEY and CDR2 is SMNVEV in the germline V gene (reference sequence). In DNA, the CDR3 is TGTGCCAGCAGTCCCAGTGGCGGGGTAACCGAGCAGTACTTC. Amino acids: CASSPSGGVTEQYF.

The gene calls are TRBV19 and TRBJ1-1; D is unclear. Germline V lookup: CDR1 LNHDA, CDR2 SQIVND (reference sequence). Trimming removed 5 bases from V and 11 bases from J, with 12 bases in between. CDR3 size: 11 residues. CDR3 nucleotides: TGTGCCAGTAGTTTAGGGCAGTGGGCTTTCTTT. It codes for CASSLGQWAFF.

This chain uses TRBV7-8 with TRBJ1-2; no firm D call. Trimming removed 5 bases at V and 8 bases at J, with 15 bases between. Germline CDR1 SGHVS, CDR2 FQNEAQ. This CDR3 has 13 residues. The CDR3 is CASSPAVVEGYTF. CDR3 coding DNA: TGTGCCAGCAGCCCAGCCGTAGTGGAAGGCTACACCTTC.

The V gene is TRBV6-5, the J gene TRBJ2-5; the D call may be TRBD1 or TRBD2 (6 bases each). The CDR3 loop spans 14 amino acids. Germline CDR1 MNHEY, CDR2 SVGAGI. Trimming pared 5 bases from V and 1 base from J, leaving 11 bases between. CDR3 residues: CASSVGGRQETQYF. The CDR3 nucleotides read TGTGCCAGCAGTGTGGGGGGCCGCCAAGAGACCCAGTACTTC.

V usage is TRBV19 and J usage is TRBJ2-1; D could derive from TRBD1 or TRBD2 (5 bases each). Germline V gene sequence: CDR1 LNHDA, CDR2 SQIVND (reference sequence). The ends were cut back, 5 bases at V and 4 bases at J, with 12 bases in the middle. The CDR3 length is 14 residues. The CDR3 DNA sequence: TGTGCCAGTAGTCCCGGGACCATATACAATGAGCAGTTCTTC. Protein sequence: CASSPGTIYNEQFF.

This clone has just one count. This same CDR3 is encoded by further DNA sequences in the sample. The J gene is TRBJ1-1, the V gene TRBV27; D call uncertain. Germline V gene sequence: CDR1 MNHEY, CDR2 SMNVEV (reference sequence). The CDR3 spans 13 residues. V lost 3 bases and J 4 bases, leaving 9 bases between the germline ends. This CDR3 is CASSFLGSTEAFF. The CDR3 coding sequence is TGTGCCAGCAGTTTTTTGGGGTCCACTGAAGCTTTCTTT.

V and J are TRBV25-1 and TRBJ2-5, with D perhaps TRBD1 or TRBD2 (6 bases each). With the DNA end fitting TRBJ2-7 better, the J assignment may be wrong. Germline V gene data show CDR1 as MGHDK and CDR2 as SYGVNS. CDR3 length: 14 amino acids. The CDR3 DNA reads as TGTGCCAGCAGTGAATCAATACAGGGAGGCGAGCAGTACTTC. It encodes CASSESIQGGEQYF.

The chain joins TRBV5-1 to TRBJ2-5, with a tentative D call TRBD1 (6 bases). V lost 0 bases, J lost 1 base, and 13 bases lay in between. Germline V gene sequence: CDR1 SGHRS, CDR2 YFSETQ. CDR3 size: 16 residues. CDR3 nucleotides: TGCGCCAGCAGCTTGGCCAGGACAGTAAGCCAAGAGACCCAGTACTTC. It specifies CASSLARTVSQETQYF.

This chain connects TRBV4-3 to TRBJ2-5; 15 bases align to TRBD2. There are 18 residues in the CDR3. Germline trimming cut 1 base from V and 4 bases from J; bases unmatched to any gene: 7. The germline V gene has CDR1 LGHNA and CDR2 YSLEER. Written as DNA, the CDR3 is TGCGCCAGCAGCCAAGGTGGACTAGCGGGGGGGCGAGGAGAGACCCAGTACTTC. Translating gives CASSQGGLAGGRGETQYF.

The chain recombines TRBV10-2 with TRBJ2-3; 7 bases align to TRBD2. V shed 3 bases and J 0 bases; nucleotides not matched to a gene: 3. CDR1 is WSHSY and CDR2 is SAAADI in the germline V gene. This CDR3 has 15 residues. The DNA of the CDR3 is TGCGCCAGCAGTGACAGCGGGGCTAGCACAGATACGCAGTATTTT. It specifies CASSDSGASTDTQYF.

In DNA, the CDR3 is TGTGCCAGCTCACCACCAGCTTCAAGTGGAGCCCCCTACGAGCAGTACTTC. Translating gives CASSPPASSGAPYEQYF. V and J are TRBV18 and TRBJ2-7, with D hard to call. Trimming shortened V by 0 bases and J by 2 bases, and 17 bases separated the two germline ends. This CDR3 contains 17 residues. The germline gives CDR1 KGHSH, CDR2 LQKENI.

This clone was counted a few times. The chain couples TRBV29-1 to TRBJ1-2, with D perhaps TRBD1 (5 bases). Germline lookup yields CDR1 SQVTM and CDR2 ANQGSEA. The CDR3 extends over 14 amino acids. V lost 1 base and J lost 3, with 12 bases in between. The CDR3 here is CSVEVGVAYYGYTF. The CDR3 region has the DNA TGCAGCGTTGAAGTGGGGGTCGCTTACTATGGCTACACCTTC. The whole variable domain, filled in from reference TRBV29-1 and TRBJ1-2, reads SAVISQKPSRDICQRGTSLTIQCQVDSQVTMMFWYRQQPGQSLTLIATANQGSEATYESGFVIDKFPISRPNLTFSTLTVSNMSPEDSSIYLCSVEVGVAYYGYTFGSGTRLTVV.

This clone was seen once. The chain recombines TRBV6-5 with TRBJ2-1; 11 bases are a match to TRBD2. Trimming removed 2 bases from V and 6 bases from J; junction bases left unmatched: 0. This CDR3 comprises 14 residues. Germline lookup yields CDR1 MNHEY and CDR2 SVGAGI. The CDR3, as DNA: TGTGCCAGCAGTTACGGGACTAGCGGCAATGAGCAGTTCTTC. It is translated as CASSYGTSGNEQFF.

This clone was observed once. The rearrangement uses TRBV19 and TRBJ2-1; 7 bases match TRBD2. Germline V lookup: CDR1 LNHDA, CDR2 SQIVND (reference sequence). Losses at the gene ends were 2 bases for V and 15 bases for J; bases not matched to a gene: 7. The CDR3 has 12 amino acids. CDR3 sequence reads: CASSISASGPFF. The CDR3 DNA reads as TGTGCCAGTAGTATATCGGCTAGCGGTCCGTTCTTC.

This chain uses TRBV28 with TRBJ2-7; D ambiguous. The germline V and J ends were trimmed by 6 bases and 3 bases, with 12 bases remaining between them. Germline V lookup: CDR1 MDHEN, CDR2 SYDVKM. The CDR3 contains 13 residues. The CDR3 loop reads CASSPRHDYEQYF. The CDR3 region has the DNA TGTGCCAGCAGCCCCAGGCACGACTACGAGCAGTACTTC.

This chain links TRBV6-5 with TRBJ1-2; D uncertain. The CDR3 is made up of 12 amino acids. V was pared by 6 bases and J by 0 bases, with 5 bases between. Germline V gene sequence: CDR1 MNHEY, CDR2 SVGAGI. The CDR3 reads CASRGTNYGYTF. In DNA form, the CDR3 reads TGTGCCAGCAGAGGGACTAACTATGGCTACACCTTC.

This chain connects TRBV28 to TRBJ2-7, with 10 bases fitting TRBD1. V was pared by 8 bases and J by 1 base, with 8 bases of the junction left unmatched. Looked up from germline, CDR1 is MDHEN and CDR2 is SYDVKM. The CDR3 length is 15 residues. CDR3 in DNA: TGTGCCAGCGACCGGGACAGGGGCACTTCCTACGAGCAGTACTTC. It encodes CASDRDRGTSYEQYF.

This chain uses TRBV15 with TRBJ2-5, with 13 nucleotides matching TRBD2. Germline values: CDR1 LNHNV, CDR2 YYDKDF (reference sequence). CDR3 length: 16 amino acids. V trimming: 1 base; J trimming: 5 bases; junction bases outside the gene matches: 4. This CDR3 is CATSRVRTSGGETQYF. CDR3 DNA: TGTGCCACCAGCAGAGTGAGGACTAGCGGGGGTGAGACCCAGTACTTC. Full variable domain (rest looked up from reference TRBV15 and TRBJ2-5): DAMVIQNPRYQVTQFGKPVTLSCSQTLNHNVMYWYQQKSSQAPKLLFHYYDKDFNNEADTPDNFQSRRPNTSFCFLDIRSPGLGDTAMYLCATSRVRTSGGETQYFGPGTRLLVL.

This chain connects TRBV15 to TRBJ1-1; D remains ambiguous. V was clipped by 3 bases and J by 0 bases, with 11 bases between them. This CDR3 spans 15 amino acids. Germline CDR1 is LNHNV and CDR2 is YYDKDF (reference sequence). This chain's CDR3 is CATSSRDGLNTEAFF. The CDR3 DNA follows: TGTGCCACCAGCAGTCGCGACGGCCTGAACACTGAAGCTTTCTTT.

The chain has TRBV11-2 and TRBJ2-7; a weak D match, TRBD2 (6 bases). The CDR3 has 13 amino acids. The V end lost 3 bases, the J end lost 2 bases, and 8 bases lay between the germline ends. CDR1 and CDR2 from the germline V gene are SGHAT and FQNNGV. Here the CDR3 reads CASSFSGTYEQYF. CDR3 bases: TGTGCCAGCAGCTTTAGCGGCACCTACGAGCAGTACTTC.